This T cell receptor (beta chain) originates from a study of T-cell reconstitution after alpha-beta-depleted transplantation in children. Study conclusions and caveats: Roughly two months post-transplant, alpha-beta T cells reportedly originated from several hundred graft clones that had expanded. It was newly produced T cells that mostly accounted for T-cell counts and diversity one year after transplant. Where some patients showed high TCRbeta diversity at day 60, it came from recipient T cells and thymic progenitors that had survived.

This clonotype was recorded many times. Its cognate antigen is unknown. Unique molecular identifiers were used to barcode this TCRbeta library. TCRdb called the PCR reads again in MiXCR, with one record for every CDR3 protein. The table includes 330,000 or so distinct CDR3 sequences, around 7.3% detected once. Trimming cost V 6 bases and J 2 bases; bases outside gene matches: 5. This CDR3 is built from 15 residues. This chain joins TRBV12-3 or TRBV12-4 and TRBJ2-1; 9 bases are a match to TRBD1. The sequence was collected from a female patient aged 2 to 10 who had a stem cell transplant for Fanconi anemia, so the T cells may come from the graft donor. The material sequenced was peripheral blood, taken 360 days after TCRalphabeta/CD19-depleted stem cell transplant. CDR3 DNA: TGTGCCAGCAGCGGACAGGGGAATACCTACAATGAGCAGTTCTTC. This sequence encodes CASSGQGNTYNEQFF.